The 9 T cell receptor beta chains below all came from one sample that was sequenced in a study of blood T cell repertoires in COVID-19. Produced via immunoSEQ multiplex PCR; TCRdb's table is partial and in-frame only. The sample gives over 150,000 clones, 90% to 95% of which show up once; approximately 0.5% is in the top ten. Sequencing used peripheral blood. All receptors derive from a man in his fifties or sixties with acute or convalescent COVID-19.

This chain joins TRBV19 and TRBJ1-6; 9 bases are shared with TRBD1. The CDR3 contains 14 residues. V lost 8 bases to trimming and J lost 10 bases; unmatched junction nucleotides: 9. Germline V gene data show CDR1 as LNHDA and CDR2 as SQIVND (reference sequence). The CDR3 sequence is CASRTQGARSPLHF. CDR3 bases: TGTGCCAGTCGTACACAGGGGGCAAGATCACCCCTCCACTTT.

The V and J genes are TRBV7-2 and TRBJ1-1; no reliable D call. Germline loops: CDR1 SGHTA, CDR2 FQGNSA. The CDR3 length is 12 residues. Trimming removed 6 bases from V and 1 base from J, with 6 bases in between. As DNA, the CDR3 is TGTGCCAGCAGGGGAGGGAACACTGAAGCTTTCTTT. It yields the protein CASRGGNTEAFF.

The chain employs TRBV10-3 and TRBJ2-7; 7 bases line up with TRBD1. The CDR3 runs 12 residues. The trim removed 4 bases at V and 4 bases at J, leaving 1 base unmatched. Germline V gene data show CDR1 as ENHRY and CDR2 as SYGVKD. The CDR3 DNA is TGTGCCATCAGTGGGGACAGTTACGAGCAGTACGTC. Translating it yields CAISGDSYEQYV.

This chain links TRBV9 with TRBJ2-3; 10 nucleotides match TRBD1. V shed 3 bases, J shed 0 bases, and the junction held 10 bases outside the gene matches. The CDR3 has 18 amino acids. Germline assignment: CDR1 SGDLS and CDR2 YYNGEE. The CDR3 here is CASSATGTGVRSTDTQYF. The CDR3 nucleotides are TGTGCCAGCAGCGCCACCGGGACAGGGGTCCGAAGCACAGATACGCAGTATTTT.

The chain carries TRBV10-3 and TRBJ1-3, with a weak D call TRBD1 (5 bases). V was trimmed by 8 bases and J by 4 bases, leaving 18 bases between them. From germline, CDR1 is ENHRY and CDR2 SYGVKD. This CDR3 has 15 amino acids. The CDR3 DNA follows: TGTGCCATCGGGGGGGAGGGGAATTGGGGAAACACCATATATTTT. Translated, it gives CAIGGEGNWGNTIYF.

V usage is TRBV12-5 and J usage is TRBJ2-5, with 12 bases that match TRBD1. V lost 4 bases to trimming and J lost 3 bases; unmatched junction nucleotides: 3. The CDR3 is made up of 15 amino acids. Germline CDR1 and CDR2: LGHNT and FRNRAP. CDR3 in amino acids: CASGSGQGAEETQYF. As DNA, the CDR3 is TGTGCTAGTGGTTCGGGACAGGGGGCGGAAGAGACCCAGTACTTC.

The rearrangement uses TRBV3-1 (or the pseudogene TRBV3-2) and TRBJ2-1, with D perhaps matching TRBD2 (5 bases). Deletions cut 3 bases from V and 0 bases from J, with 12 bases between. Germline V CDR1 and CDR2: LGHDT, YNNKEL (reference sequence). The CDR3 extends over 16 amino acids. The CDR3: CASSHFAGSSYNEQFF. Here the CDR3 DNA reads TGTGCCAGCAGCCATTTTGCGGGTAGCTCCTACAATGAGCAGTTCTTC.

The genes are TRBV5-1 and TRBJ2-6, with 11 bases lining up with TRBD1. The CDR3 length is 17 residues. V shed 7 bases and J 2 bases; nucleotides not matched to a gene: 8. Germline V gives CDR1 SGHRS, CDR2 YFSETQ. CDR3 protein: CASAEGQGAPGANVLTF. DNA of the CDR3: TGCGCCAGCGCGGAAGGACAGGGGGCTCCTGGGGCCAACGTCCTGACTTTC.

This chain connects TRBV7-3 to TRBJ2-1, with D tentatively TRBD2 (8 bases). The CDR3 is 16 amino acids. The V end was cut by 5 bases, the J end by 7 bases, with 21 bases between. Looked up from germline, CDR1 is SGHTA and CDR2 is FQGTGA. The DNA of the CDR3 is TGTGCCAGCAGCCAGAACGGGAGGGGGCCAGGTAATGAGCAGTTCTTC. Translated: CASSQNGRGPGNEQFF.